This TCR beta chain was observed in a study of early T cells in non-severe SARS-CoV-2 infection. The CDR3 length is 17 residues. V was pared by 0 bases and J by 0 bases, with 14 bases between. Germline V CDR1 and CDR2: SGHNT, YYREEE (reference sequence). The table lists this clonotype with a few counts. TCRdb processed the 5' RACE reads anew with MiXCR; each CDR3 protein has one entry. This sample has tens of thousands of distinct CDR3 sequences, with roughly 16% found just once. The chain combines TRBV5-4 with TRBJ2-3; either TRBD1 or TRBD2 may fit D (5 bases each). The specimen was whole blood. The sequence was collected from an adult who was a healthcare worker with PCR-confirmed SARS-CoV-2 infection or an uninfected control (not recorded which). The CDR3 sequence: CASSLGGTPFSTDTQYF. In DNA, the CDR3 is TGTGCCAGCAGCTTGGGGGGGACCCCTTTTAGCACAGATACGCAGTATTTT.